What follows are 5 T cell receptor beta chains derived from one specimen sequenced in a study of blood T cell repertoires in COVID-19. Data came from immunoSEQ multiplex PCR; TCRdb stores just in-frame clones and leaves some out. Of about 23,000 clones listed, 70% to 90% are singletons. Sequenced input: peripheral blood. These receptors were collected from a woman older than 75 with active COVID-19.

This chain links TRBV5-8 with TRBJ2-1; D is unclear. Trimming cost V 3 bases and J 6 bases, with 13 bases left between them. Per germline, CDR1 SGHTS and CDR2 YDEGEE. The CDR3 is 14 residues long. The DNA for the CDR3 is TGTGCCAGCAGCTCCCTCTATCTTAGCAATGAGCAGTTCTTC. Its translation: CASSSLYLSNEQFF.

This sequence joins TRBV12-5 and TRBJ2-1, with 7 bases matching TRBD1. V was clipped by 6 bases and J by 2 bases; unmatched bases: 10. This CDR3 region has 16 residues. Germline CDR1 LGHNT, CDR2 FRNRAP. CDR3 DNA sequence: TGTGCTAGTGGCCCCGAAGGACAGGCAACCTACAATGAGCAGTTCTTC. Translation gives CASGPEGQATYNEQFF.

This chain uses TRBV19 with TRBJ1-5; D is unclear. Germline V CDR1 and CDR2: LNHDA, SQIVND (reference sequence). V shed 7 bases and J shed 0 bases, with 16 bases lying between them. CDR3 length: 16 residues. This chain's CDR3 is CASTPRGSYSNQPQHF. In DNA, the CDR3 is TGTGCCAGTACCCCGCGAGGGTCTTATAGCAATCAGCCCCAGCATTTT.

The chain is built from TRBV7-9 and TRBJ2-2; no reliable D call. The CDR3 is made up of 12 amino acids. CDR1 is SEHNR and CDR2 is FQNEAQ in the germline V gene (reference sequence). V was clipped by 5 bases and J by 2 bases, with 3 bases between them. In nucleotides, the CDR3 is TGTGCCAGCAGCCTAAACACCGGGGAGCTGTTTTTT. Its protein is CASSLNTGELFF.

V gene TRBV6-1 combines with J gene TRBJ2-1; D perhaps matches TRBD1 (6 bases). V was trimmed by 3 bases and J by 6 bases, leaving 15 bases between them. The CDR3 contains 15 residues. The germline V gene has CDR1 MNHNS and CDR2 SASEGT. The DNA of the CDR3 is TGTGCCAGCAGTGACGGATCACAGGGCGGCAATGAGCAGTTCTTC. Translating gives CASSDGSQGGNEQFF.